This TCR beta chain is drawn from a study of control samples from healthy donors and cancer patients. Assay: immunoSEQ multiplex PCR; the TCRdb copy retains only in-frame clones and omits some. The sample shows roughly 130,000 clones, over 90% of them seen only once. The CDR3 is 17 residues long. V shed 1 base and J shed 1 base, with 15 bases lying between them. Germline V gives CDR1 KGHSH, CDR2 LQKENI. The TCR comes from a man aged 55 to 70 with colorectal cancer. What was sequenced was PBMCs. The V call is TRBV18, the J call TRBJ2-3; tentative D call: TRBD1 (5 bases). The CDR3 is CASSPLEVGDGTDTQYF. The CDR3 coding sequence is TGTGCCAGCTCACCACTAGAGGTAGGGGATGGCACAGATACGCAGTATTTT.